These 13 T cell receptor beta chains originate from one sample sequenced in a study of OX40 agonist ivuxolimab in advanced cancers. The data were produced by immunoSEQ multiplex PCR, yet TCRdb's version contains in-frame clones alone and is incomplete. Of around 62,000 clones in the sample, around nine tenths were seen once. The source was CD4+ or CD8+ T cells sorted from blood, collected in a trial of the OX40 agonist ivuxolimab. These receptors originate from an adult with an advanced solid tumor such as melanoma, head and neck, liver or kidney cancer.

The V call is TRBV2, the J call TRBJ2-7; the match to TRBD1 covers 9 bases. The CDR3 is 15 amino acids. V gave up 3 bases and J gave up 2 bases; unmatched junction bases: 5. From germline, CDR1 is SNHLY and CDR2 FYNNEI. The DNA of the CDR3 is TGTGCCAGCAGTGACCCGGGACAGGGTCCCTACGAGCAGTACTTC. Residues: CASSDPGQGPYEQYF.

This CDR3 reads CASRTQGRGYTF. CDR3 DNA sequence: TGTGCCAGTAGGACACAGGGTAGGGGCTACACCTTC. The rearrangement joins TRBV19 to TRBJ1-2, with D possibly being TRBD1 (6 bases). The length of the CDR3 is 12 residues. The germline gives CDR1 LNHDA, CDR2 SQIVND (reference sequence). V shed 6 bases and J shed 8 bases, with 13 bases lying between them.

This clone was observed once. This chain connects TRBV6-6 to TRBJ1-2; D not certain. This CDR3 spans 14 amino acids. The germline CDR1 and CDR2 sequences are MNHNY and SVGAGI (reference sequence). Trimming removed 6 bases from V and 9 bases from J, with 20 bases in between. The CDR3 sequence is CASSPTSPGESYTF. The CDR3 bases are TGTGCCAGCAGCCCGACGTCACCAGGAGAAAGCTACACCTTC.

This clone was found a few times. The V and J genes are TRBV10-3 and TRBJ1-2; D gene ambiguous. CDR3 size: 13 residues. Looked up from germline, CDR1 is ENHRY and CDR2 is SYGVKD. Trimming removed 4 bases at V and 2 bases at J, with 8 bases between. The DNA of the CDR3 is TGTGCCATCAGTGCTAACGGCAACTATGGCTACACCTTC. Translation gives CAISANGNYGYTF.

The DNA of the CDR3 is TGTGCCAGCAGTCCCTCAGCCAAAAACATTCAGTACTTC. It is translated as CASSPSAKNIQYF. The genes are TRBV28 and TRBJ2-4; the D is unclear. This CDR3 is built from 13 residues. Trimming pared 5 bases from V and 0 bases from J, leaving 5 bases between. Germline V gene data show CDR1 as MDHEN and CDR2 as SYDVKM.

The J gene is TRBJ2-5, the V gene TRBV28, with 7 bases fitting TRBD1. This CDR3 has 15 amino acids. J gave up 5 bases and V 4 bases, and 10 bases lay outside the gene matches. Germline values: CDR1 MDHEN, CDR2 SYDVKM. This CDR3 is CASSSPDRMGETQYF. DNA for the CDR3: TGTGCCAGCAGTTCCCCGGACAGGATGGGCGAGACCCAGTACTTC.

The gene calls are TRBV29-1 and TRBJ2-5, with 11 bases identical to TRBD2. From germline, CDR1 is SQVTM and CDR2 ANQGSEA. The junction had 11 bases not matched to a gene; V was cut back by 6 bases and J by 2 bases. The CDR3 spans 16 residues. DNA for the CDR3: TGCAGCGTCGAGGGGCTAGCGGGAGGACTACAAGAGACCCAGTACTTC. Encoded protein: CSVEGLAGGLQETQYF.

The chain is built from TRBV7-8 and TRBJ2-5, with D maybe TRBD1 (6 bases). The CDR3 spans 14 residues. Germline-derived CDR1 and CDR2 are SGHVS and FQNEAQ. The V end was cut by 1 base, the J end by 2 bases, with 8 bases between. The CDR3 loop reads CASSLVGTQETQYF. DNA for the CDR3: TGTGCCAGCAGCTTAGTCGGGACACAAGAGACCCAGTACTTC.

The chain combines TRBV6-6 with TRBJ1-3, with 7 nucleotides matching TRBD1. The CDR3 is 15 residues long. CDR1 and CDR2 from the germline V gene are MNHNY and SVGAGI (reference sequence). The J segment lost 0 bases and the V segment lost 6 bases, leaving 5 bases of the junction unmatched. CDR3 sequence reads: CASRAGQTSGNTIYF. The DNA of the CDR3 is TGTGCCAGCAGAGCGGGACAGACCTCTGGAAACACCATATATTTT.

In its sample, this clone was seen a few times. The chain combines TRBV4-2 with TRBJ1-5; no clear D. The CDR3 loop spans 14 amino acids. Germline V gene sequence: CDR1 LGHNA, CDR2 YNFKEQ. Trimming shortened V by 0 bases and J by 2 bases, and 5 bases separated the two germline ends. As DNA, the CDR3 is TGTGCCAGCAGCCAAGATGGCGGCAATCAGCCCCAGCATTTT. Amino acids: CASSQDGGNQPQHF.

The sample holds one count of this clone. The chain carries TRBV10-3 and TRBJ1-2; 7 bases are a match to TRBD1. The junction had 21 bases not matched to a gene; V was cut back by 11 bases and J by 0 bases. Germline assignment: CDR1 ENHRY and CDR2 SYGVKD. The CDR3 runs 18 residues. The DNA for the CDR3 is TGTGCCTCTAAGCCAACCGGGACAGCAAGGACTACTAACTATGGCTACACCTTC. Amino acid sequence: CASKPTGTARTTNYGYTF.

This chain uses TRBV7-2 with TRBJ1-1; D unresolved. Between the trimmed V and J ends, which lost 10 bases and 0 bases, there was a span of 18 bases. This CDR3 comprises 15 residues. Germline V gives CDR1 SGHTA, CDR2 FQGNSA. The CDR3 DNA reads as TGTGCCACAGCAACGGGAATAGGGATGAACACTGAAGCTTTCTTT. This translates into CATATGIGMNTEAFF. The full variable domain, completed using reference TRBV7-2 and TRBJ1-1, is GAGVSQSPSNKVTEKGKDVELRCDPISGHTALYWYRQSLGQGLEFLIYFQGNSAPDKSGLPSDRFSAERTGGSVSTLTIQRTQQEDSAVYLCATATGIGMNTEAFFGQGTRLTVV.

The rearrangement links TRBV19 to TRBJ2-3, with 14 bases matching TRBD2. The trim removed 3 bases at V and 5 bases at J, leaving 10 bases unmatched. The CDR3 is 18 residues long. Per the germline V gene, CDR1 is LNHDA and CDR2 is SQIVND (reference sequence). Written as DNA, the CDR3 is TGTGCCAGTAGTATGGGAGTGACTAGCGGGAGGGCCATAGATACGCAGTATTTT. Residues: CASSMGVTSGRAIDTQYF.